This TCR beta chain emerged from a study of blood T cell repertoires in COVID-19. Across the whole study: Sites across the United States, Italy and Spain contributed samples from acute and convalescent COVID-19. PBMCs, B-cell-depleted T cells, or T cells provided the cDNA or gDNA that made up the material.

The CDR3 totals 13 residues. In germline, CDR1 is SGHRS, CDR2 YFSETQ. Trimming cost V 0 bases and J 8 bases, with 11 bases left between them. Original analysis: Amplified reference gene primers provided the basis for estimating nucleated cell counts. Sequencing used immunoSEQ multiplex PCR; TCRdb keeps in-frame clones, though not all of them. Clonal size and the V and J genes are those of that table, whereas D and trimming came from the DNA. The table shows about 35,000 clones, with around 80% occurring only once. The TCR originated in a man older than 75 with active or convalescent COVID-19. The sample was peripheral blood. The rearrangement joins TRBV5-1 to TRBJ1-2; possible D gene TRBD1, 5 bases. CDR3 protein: CASSLGGLEGYTF. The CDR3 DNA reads TGCGCCAGCAGCTTGGGGGGCTTGGAGGGCTACACCTTC.